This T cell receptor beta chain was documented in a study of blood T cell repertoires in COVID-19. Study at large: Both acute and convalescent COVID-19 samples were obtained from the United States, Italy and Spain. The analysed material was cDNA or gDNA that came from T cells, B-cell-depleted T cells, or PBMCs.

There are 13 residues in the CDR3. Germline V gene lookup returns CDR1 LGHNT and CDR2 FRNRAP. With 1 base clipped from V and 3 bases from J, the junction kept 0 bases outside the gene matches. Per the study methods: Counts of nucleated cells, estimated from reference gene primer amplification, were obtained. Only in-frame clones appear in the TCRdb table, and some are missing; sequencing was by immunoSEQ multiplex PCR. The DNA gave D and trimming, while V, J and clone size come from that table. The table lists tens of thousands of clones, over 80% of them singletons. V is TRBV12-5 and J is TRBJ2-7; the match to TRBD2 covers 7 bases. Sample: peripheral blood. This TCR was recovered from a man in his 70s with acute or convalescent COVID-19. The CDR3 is CASGLGGGYEQYF. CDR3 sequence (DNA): TGTGCTAGTGGTTTGGGGGGGGGCTACGAGCAGTACTTC.